One and the same sample provided the 20 T cell receptor beta chains below, sequenced in a study of shared clonotypes between healthy human individuals (dated by TCRdb to about 2020). The library was generated by the immunoSEQ multiplex PCR assay. TCRdb took over this immuneACCESS table, retaining in-frame rearrangements with V and J assigned. Such tables are incomplete; in checked studies, under half of the missing clones stem from an unresolved V gene, and the remainder is unexplained. The sample table shows 2 million to 3 million clones, and more than 90% are seen once. Roughly 0.15% of the sample is taken by the ten largest. Sequencing was carried out using naive CD4+ T cells sorted from blood. What this sample's cell subset or site label stands for: CD45RA+ positively selected. Receptors were obtained from a man aged 18 to 30 in good health.

CDR3 nucleotides: TGCGCCAGCAGCCACACCGGACAGGGCGTGGAGACCCAGTACTTC. Encoded protein: CASSHTGQGVETQYF. The chain has TRBV5-1 and TRBJ2-5; 8 bases align to TRBD1. Germline V gives CDR1 SGHRS, CDR2 YFSETQ. This CDR3 spans 15 amino acids. With V trimmed by 4 bases and J by 5 bases, 10 bases remained unmatched.

This chain links TRBV19 with TRBJ1-5; 10 bases fit TRBD1. V was pared by 1 base and J by 6 bases, with 9 bases of the junction left unmatched. Germline assignment: CDR1 LNHDA and CDR2 SQIVND (reference sequence). The CDR3 contains 17 residues. CDR3 coding DNA: TGTGCCAGTAGTATAGGCGCCAGACAGGGGGCCTCTCAGCCCCAGCATTTT. This gives the protein CASSIGARQGASQPQHF.

The chain has TRBV27 and TRBJ2-7; a weak D match, TRBD2 (6 bases). The germline CDR1 and CDR2 sequences are MNHEY and SMNVEV (reference sequence). Trimming stripped 3 bases from V and 2 bases from J, with 17 bases between. CDR3 size: 16 residues. Written as DNA, the CDR3 is TGTGCCAGCAGTTTTTGGCGGGATCACGGGGCCTACGAGCAGTACTTC. Translated: CASSFWRDHGAYEQYF.

The rearrangement links TRBV5-1 to TRBJ2-1; D is perhaps TRBD1 or TRBD2 (5 bases each). The CDR3 loop spans 14 amino acids. V was pared by 6 bases and J by 4 bases, with 14 bases between. In germline, CDR1 is SGHRS, CDR2 YFSETQ. DNA for the CDR3: TGCGCCAGCACAAGCCCCGGGGCTTACAATGAGCAGTTCTTC. This translates into CASTSPGAYNEQFF.

The chain uses TRBV6-5 and TRBJ1-2; 8 positions match TRBD1. From germline, CDR1 is MNHEY and CDR2 SVGAGI. The CDR3 totals 14 residues. J gave up 3 bases and V 4 bases, and 4 bases lay outside the gene matches. The CDR3 DNA sequence: TGTGCCAGCAGTTTATACAGGGGGGACTATGGCTACACCTTC. Translating it yields CASSLYRGDYGYTF.

Note on this clone: The sample has other DNA sequences that encode this CDR3 too. The gene calls are TRBV6-1 and TRBJ1-1, with D maybe TRBD1 (6 bases). The V and J ends lost 6 bases and 1 base respectively, with 9 bases between them. This CDR3 contains 13 residues. CDR1 and CDR2 from the germline V gene are MNHNS and SASEGT. CDR3: CASSVTGNTEAFF. Written as DNA, the CDR3 is TGTGCCAGCAGCGTGACAGGGAACACTGAAGCTTTCTTT.

The rearrangement joins TRBV19 to TRBJ1-4; tentative D call: TRBD1 (5 bases). V lost 11 bases to trimming and J lost 7 bases, with 14 bases between them. There are 12 residues in the CDR3. The germline CDR1 and CDR2 sequences are LNHDA and SQIVND (reference sequence). CDR3 in amino acids: CAVGGMGEKLFF. Here the CDR3 DNA reads TGTGCCGTGGGGGGGATGGGTGAAAAACTGTTTTTT. Complete variable domain (other parts from reference TRBV19 and TRBJ1-4): DGGITQSPKYLFRKEGQNVTLSCEQNLNHDAMYWYRQDPGQGLRLIYYSQIVNDFQKGDIAEGYSVSREKKESFPLTVTSAQKNPTAFYLCAVGGMGEKLFFGSGTQLSVL.

This clone came up once. V and J are TRBV9 and TRBJ2-7; 7 positions agree with TRBD2. From germline, CDR1 is SGDLS and CDR2 YYNGEE. The CDR3 length is 14 residues. The junction had 7 bases not matched to a gene; V was cut back by 4 bases and J by 3 bases. The CDR3 here is CASSPREVGYEQYF. DNA for the CDR3: TGTGCCAGCAGCCCTCGGGAGGTCGGCTACGAGCAGTACTTC. The whole variable domain, remainder taken from reference TRBV9 and TRBJ2-7, is DSGVTQTPKHLITATGQRVTLRCSPRSGDLSVYWYQQSLDQGLQFLIQYYNGEERAKGNILERFSAQQFPDLHSELNLSSLELGDSALYFCASSPREVGYEQYFGPGTRLTVT.

The chain links TRBV30 to TRBJ1-5; D gene unclear. Germline V gene lookup returns CDR1 GTSNPN and CDR2 SVGIG (reference sequence). The germline V and J ends were trimmed by 7 bases and 3 bases, with 13 bases remaining between them. The CDR3 is 13 amino acids. The chain's CDR3 is CASQAGVNQPQHF. CDR3 in DNA: TGTGCCTCCCAGGCCGGTGTCAATCAGCCCCAGCATTTT.

This clone appeared a few times. The CDR3 spells CASSLSGTENTEAFF. CDR3 DNA sequence: TGTGCCAGCAGCTTATCTGGGACAGAGAACACTGAAGCTTTCTTT. The chain recombines TRBV7-9 with TRBJ1-1; 7 bases line up with TRBD1. V dropped 2 bases and J dropped 1; count of bases not matched to a gene: 4. The CDR3 is 15 amino acids. Germline V gene sequence: CDR1 SEHNR, CDR2 FQNEAQ (reference sequence).

This chain links TRBV7-3 with TRBJ2-3; TRBD1 agrees at 8 bases. This CDR3 is 15 amino acids long. The germline V gene encodes CDR1 SGHTA and CDR2 FQGTGA. The junction had 7 bases not matched to a gene; V was cut back by 4 bases and J by 4 bases. The CDR3 loop is CASSSGQGGPDTQYF. In DNA, the CDR3 is TGTGCCAGCAGCTCAGGACAGGGTGGGCCAGATACGCAGTATTTT.

The chain carries TRBV13 and TRBJ2-3, with D possibly being TRBD2 (5 bases). The CDR3 is made up of 15 amino acids. V gave up 2 bases and J gave up 2 bases, with 11 bases separating them. Germline lookup yields CDR1 PRHDT and CDR2 FYEKMQ (reference sequence). The CDR3 region has the DNA TGTGCCAGCAGCTTAAACGGGAAGACCACAGATACGCAGTATTTT. Translating gives CASSLNGKTTDTQYF.

The rearrangement links TRBV21-1 to TRBJ2-2; the table's D call of TRBD2 was not tested on the DNA. TRBV21-1 has pseudogene status. The CDR3 is 18 residues long. The CDR3 spells CASSKILAGGPSTGELFF. CDR3 DNA sequence: TGTGCCAGCAGCAAAATCTTAGCGGGAGGGCCGAGCACCGGGGAGCTGTTTTTT.

The rearrangement links TRBV10-1 to TRBJ2-1; 9 positions agree with TRBD1. Germline assignment: CDR1 WNHNN and CDR2 SYGVQD (reference sequence). This CDR3 region has 15 residues. V trimming: 7 bases; J trimming: 4 bases; junction bases outside the gene matches: 8. CDR3 nucleotide sequence: TGCGCCAGCATACGCGGGACAGGGATTTACAATGAGCAGTTCTTC. The encoded protein is CASIRGTGIYNEQFF.

Concerning this clone itself: Other DNA sequences of this sample code for an identical CDR3. The rearrangement uses TRBV30 and TRBJ1-5; maybe TRBD1 (5 bases). Trimming took off 1 base at V and 2 bases at J, with 9 bases between the two ends. Per germline, CDR1 GTSNPN and CDR2 SVGIG (reference sequence). CDR3 length: 14 residues. The chain's CDR3 is CAWSGGTGNQPQHF. The CDR3 DNA reads TGTGCCTGGAGTGGAGGGACTGGCAATCAGCCCCAGCATTTT. Looking up the rest from reference TRBV30 and TRBJ1-5 gives the full variable domain: SQTIHQWPATLVQPVGSPLSLECTVEGTSNPNLYWYRQAAGRGLQLLFYSVGIGQISSEVPQNLSASRPQDRQFILSSKKLLLSDSGFYLCAWSGGTGNQPQHFGDGTRLSIL.

This chain joins TRBV7-2 and TRBJ2-2, with D hard to call. Germline CDR1 and CDR2: SGHTA and FQGNSA. Trimming took off 1 base at V and 8 bases at J, with 8 bases between the two ends. The CDR3 length is 13 residues. The CDR3 loop reads CASSLGSPGELFF. Written as DNA, the CDR3 is TGTGCCAGCAGCTTAGGCAGTCCTGGGGAGCTGTTTTTT.

The gene calls are TRBV5-1 and TRBJ2-5; TRBD2 aligns across 9 bases. V shed 0 bases, J shed 5 bases, and the junction held 11 bases outside the gene matches. The germline CDR1 and CDR2 sequences are SGHRS and YFSETQ. The CDR3 is 17 residues long. CDR3 loop: CASSLGDHSGSGETQYF. The CDR3 nucleotides read TGCGCCAGCAGCTTGGGGGACCATAGCGGGAGTGGGGAGACCCAGTACTTC.

The genes are TRBV5-1 and TRBJ2-1; 11 bases are a match to TRBD2. The CDR3 consists of 18 residues. CDR1 SGHRS and CDR2 YFSETQ come from the germline V gene. The V and J ends lost 0 bases and 7 bases, in that order; junction bases with no gene match: 12. The CDR3 is CASSLGASGRILRNEQFF. As DNA, the CDR3 is TGCGCCAGCAGCTTGGGGGCTAGCGGGAGGATATTGAGGAATGAGCAGTTCTTC.

The chain recombines TRBV5-4 with TRBJ2-1; D not certain. The CDR3 runs 16 residues. V was shortened by 4 bases and J by 8 bases, with 22 bases between the two germline ends. Germline V CDR1 and CDR2: SGHNT, YYREEE (reference sequence). The CDR3 spells CASSPPPGSKLDEQFF. The DNA for the CDR3 is TGTGCCAGCAGCCCGCCTCCTGGATCAAAACTCGATGAGCAGTTCTTC.

The chain employs TRBV25-1 and TRBJ2-5, with D possibly being TRBD2 (6 bases). The CDR3 loop spans 13 amino acids. Germline loops: CDR1 MGHDK, CDR2 SYGVNS. V was cut by 6 bases and J by 2 bases, with 10 bases left in between. The CDR3 is CASRGGGQETQYF. The CDR3 nucleotides are TGTGCCAGCAGGGGGGGAGGTCAAGAGACCCAGTACTTC.